This T cell receptor (beta chain) emerged from a study of blood T cell repertoires in COVID-19. Libraries were prepared by immunoSEQ multiplex PCR; TCRdb keeps only in-frame clonotypes and omits some of them. The table has 200,000 or so clones, about 85% seen once. The CDR3 loop spans 14 amino acids. CDR1 and CDR2 from the germline V gene are SGHTA and FQGNSA. Deletions cut 5 bases from V and 0 bases from J, with 10 bases between. This TCR derives from an older woman who had recovered from COVID-19. The chain combines TRBV7-2 with TRBJ2-5, with D perhaps matching TRBD1 (5 bases). The specimen sequenced was peripheral blood. CDR3 sequence reads: CASSLGQYQETQYF. Written as DNA, the CDR3 is TGTGCCAGCAGCCTGGGGCAGTACCAAGAGACCCAGTACTTC.